These T cell receptor beta chains were read from a single sample in a study of molecular identifiers for immune sequencing clone quantification. TCRdb redid the calling of the PCR reads with MiXCR, one entry per CDR3 protein. The top ten clones hold around 0.74% of a sample with hundreds of thousands of distinct CDR3 sequences, under 25% of them seen once. The sequenced material came from naive CD8+ T cells from blood, with Jurkat cell RNA spiked in. The source of these receptors is a human donor in good health. Some libraries in this study had Jurkat cell RNA spiked in. The CDR3 runs from the conserved cysteine through the conserved F or W. D genes are given only for firm matches. Size tells how often a clone was seen (once, few, many) or the class of an expanded clone, and some rows leave it out.

TRBV7-8,TRBJ1-1,.,16,many,CASSPRVMGDNTEAFF
TRBV5-8,TRBJ2-3,.,16,many,CASSPEPSYSTDTQYF
TRBV6-5,TRBJ2-2,TRBD1,15,few,CASSDWDRAPGELFF
TRBV7-8,TRBJ1-5,.,14,few,CASSSAGGHQPQHF
TRBV27,TRBJ2-6,.,15,.,CASTNRVSGANVLTF
TRBV27,TRBJ1-1,.,15,many,CASSLSVTGSTEAFF
TRBV12-5,TRBJ2-5,.,18,many,CASGFQISLTAQQETQYF
TRBV4-3,TRBJ1-6,.,17,.,CASSQDLQGRNNSPLHF
TRBV6-2/TRBV6-3,TRBJ2-1,.,15,.,CASRLDRSSYNEQFF
TRBV4-1,TRBJ2-3,TRBD2,15,many,CASSQREAGTDTQYF
TRBV10-2,TRBJ2-7,.,13,.,CASSLGPQDEQYF
TRBV12-3/TRBV12-4,TRBJ2-5,.,17,.,CACSSPSTGLYQETQYF
TRBV7-9,TRBJ1-1,TRBD1,11,.,CASSFGTGAFF
TRBV7-2,TRBJ2-7,.,15,many,CASSLSTGTFYEQYF
TRBV12-3/TRBV12-4,TRBJ2-3,.,16,many,CASSIPSWGSTDTQYF
TRBV30,TRBJ2-3,.,13,.,CAWSKLDGDTQYF
TRBV29-1,TRBJ2-5,.,10,few,CSVLGETQYF
TRBV7-6,TRBJ2-2,.,14,.,CASSLSAYTGELFF
TRBV6-6,TRBJ1-5,.,13,.,CASSYRGGQPQHF
TRBV6-1,TRBJ2-2,.,12,.,CASITNTGELFF
TRBV29-1,TRBJ1-2,.,14,few,CSVDGGRANYGYTF
TRBV4-3,TRBJ1-6,.,16,few,CASSQDMRGTNSPLHF
TRBV20-1,TRBJ2-3,TRBD2,17,few,CSARMSGERELTDTQYF
TRBV4-1,TRBJ2-7,.,14,many,CASSLTDSAYEQYF
TRBV5-4,TRBJ2-7,.,14,many,CASSSRDLMYEQYF
TRBV4-3,TRBJ2-7,.,14,many,CASSPGTHDYEQYF
TRBV29-1,TRBJ2-3,TRBD1,15,many,CSAGQGAGSTDTQYF
TRBV6-5,TRBJ1-1,.,13,.,CASSSSGETEAFF
TRBV19,TRBJ2-2,.,13,many,CATRPGLPGELFF
TRBV11-2,TRBJ2-1,.,16,.,CASSLDGDWMYNEQFF
TRBV5-1,TRBJ2-7,.,19,many,CASSLALVGPGLSSYEQYF
TRBV5-6,TRBJ1-1,.,13,many,CASSLEGTPEAFF
TRBV6-5,TRBJ1-5,TRBD1,15,few,CASSPRQGSNQPQHF
TRBV12-3/TRBV12-4,TRBJ1-2,.,11,many,CASSDSYGYTF
TRBV4-1,TRBJ1-6,.,15,.,CASSQAGAYNSPLHF
TRBV27,TRBJ1-1,TRBD1,14,many,CASGVTGIGTEAFF
TRBV4-1,TRBJ2-5,TRBD1,16,many,CASSQDPQGESETQYF
TRBV27,TRBJ1-4,.,14,.,CASSFVGDREKLFF
TRBV4-1,TRBJ2-7,.,14,once,CASSQGVWGYEQYF
TRBV29-1,TRBJ2-7,TRBD1,13,.,CSVVGQGVDEQYF